Listed below are T cell receptor beta chains from one sample, sequenced in a study of naive CD8 T cells in extremely preterm neonates. This table comes from immunoSEQ multiplex PCR, and its TCRdb copy is limited to in-frame clones, with some not included. Of about 5,100 clones listed, less than 99% are singletons. Sequences were obtained from naive CD8+ T cells from blood. Source of these receptors: a human donor in good health. Both conserved end residues are part of each CDR3. A D gene is named only where the DNA matches it firmly. Some rows have no size entry. The others give once, few or many, or a class for an expanded clone.

j_call: TRBJ2-3; v_call: TRBV27; d_call: TRBD1; clone_size: once; cdr3_nt: TGTGCCAGCAGGAGCAGGGGGTCAACAGATACGCAGTATTTT; cdr3_aa: CASRSRGSTDTQYF
j_call: TRBJ1-2; v_call: TRBV6-5; d_call: NA; clone_size: NA; cdr3_nt: TGTGCCAGCAGTCAGCAGGTCCTCACTAACTATGGCTACACCTTC; cdr3_aa: CASSQQVLTNYGYTF
j_call: TRBJ2-1; v_call: TRBV7-9; d_call: NA; clone_size: NA; cdr3_nt: TGTGCCAGCAGCTTACCACAGGGTTGGGAGATATTCTTC; cdr3_aa: CASSLPQGWEIFF
j_call: TRBJ2-3; v_call: TRBV29-1; d_call: TRBD2; clone_size: NA; cdr3_nt: TGCAGCGTTGAAGTCGGGGGGAGGCCGGGAGCAGATACGCAGTATTTT; cdr3_aa: CSVEVGGRPGADTQYF
j_call: TRBJ2-1; v_call: TRBV2; d_call: NA; clone_size: NA; cdr3_nt: TGTGCCAGCATAGGGCTAGCAGCCCGACTTGAGCAGTTCTTC; cdr3_aa: CASIGLAARLEQFF
j_call: TRBJ2-1; v_call: TRBV9; d_call: NA; clone_size: once; cdr3_nt: TGTGCCAGCAGCGCTCCTTCCGATGAGCAGTTCTTC; cdr3_aa: CASSAPSDEQFF
j_call: TRBJ1-3; v_call: TRBV5-6; d_call: TRBD1; clone_size: NA; cdr3_nt: TGTGCCAGCAGCTTGGCAGGGACAGGGAGAGGAAACACCATATATTTT; cdr3_aa: CASSLAGTGRGNTIYF
j_call: TRBJ2-3; v_call: TRBV9; d_call: NA; clone_size: NA; cdr3_nt: TGTGCCAGCAGCCTAAACCCCTCGCGGGACAGCACAGATACGCAGTATTTT; cdr3_aa: CASSLNPSRDSTDTQYF
j_call: TRBJ1-2; v_call: TRBV28; d_call: NA; clone_size: NA; cdr3_nt: TGTGCCAGCAGTCTCGAAGAGGGGGATCGGGGCTACACCTTC; cdr3_aa: CASSLEEGDRGYTF
j_call: TRBJ2-1; v_call: TRBV2; d_call: NA; clone_size: NA; cdr3_nt: TGTGCCAGCAGTGAAGGGGCCATGAGTGAGCAGTTCTTC; cdr3_aa: CASSEGAMSEQFF
j_call: TRBJ2-2; v_call: TRBV27; d_call: NA; clone_size: NA; cdr3_nt: TGTGCCAGCAGTTTATCGTGGCAGGGGGAGCTGTTTTTT; cdr3_aa: CASSLSWQGELFF
j_call: TRBJ1-2; v_call: TRBV6-6; d_call: TRBD1; clone_size: NA; cdr3_nt: TGTGCCAGCAGTTACTCAGGGGGCAGCTATGGCTACACCTTC; cdr3_aa: CASSYSGGSYGYTF
j_call: TRBJ2-5; v_call: TRBV5-6; d_call: TRBD2; clone_size: NA; cdr3_nt: TGTGCCAGCAGCCAGGGACTAGCGGGGCAAGAGACCCAGTACTTC; cdr3_aa: CASSQGLAGQETQYF
j_call: TRBJ2-1; v_call: TRBV9; d_call: TRBD2; clone_size: NA; cdr3_nt: TGTGCCAGCAGCACCCCGACTAGCGGAGGAGGGAATGAGCAGTTCTTC; cdr3_aa: CASSTPTSGGGNEQFF
j_call: TRBJ1-1; v_call: TRBV28; d_call: NA; clone_size: NA; cdr3_nt: TGTGCCAGCAGAGAAGACAGGTACGACACTGAAGCTTTCTTT; cdr3_aa: CASREDRYDTEAFF
j_call: TRBJ2-1; v_call: TRBV5-6; d_call: TRBD1; clone_size: NA; cdr3_nt: TGTGCCAGCAGCTTGTGGGGACAGGGTACTTCGGCGGAGCAGTTCTTC; cdr3_aa: CASSLWGQGTSAEQFF
j_call: TRBJ2-7; v_call: TRBV7-3; d_call: TRBD2; clone_size: NA; cdr3_nt: TGTGCCAGCAGCTTAACGGGCGGGGAGGGTGAGCAGTACTTC; cdr3_aa: CASSLTGGEGEQYF
j_call: TRBJ2-1; v_call: TRBV7-8; d_call: TRBD2; clone_size: NA; cdr3_nt: TGTGCCAGCAGCCCACGTGGGCGGCTAGCGGGGTACAATGAGCAGTTCTTC; cdr3_aa: CASSPRGRLAGYNEQFF
j_call: TRBJ2-7; v_call: TRBV28; d_call: NA; clone_size: NA; cdr3_nt: TGTGCCAGCAGTCCCGATGCGGGCATCACCTACGAGCAGTACTTC; cdr3_aa: CASSPDAGITYEQYF
j_call: TRBJ2-1; v_call: TRBV5-1; d_call: TRBD2; clone_size: NA; cdr3_nt: TGCGCCAGCAGCTTGGATAGTAGCGGGAGCTCCTACAATGAGCAGTTCTTC; cdr3_aa: CASSLDSSGSSYNEQFF
j_call: TRBJ2-7; v_call: TRBV7-3; d_call: TRBD2; clone_size: NA; cdr3_nt: TGTGCCAGCAGCATCACCGGGACTAGCGGGGTTGATCCCTACGAGCAGTACTTC; cdr3_aa: CASSITGTSGVDPYEQYF
j_call: TRBJ2-2; v_call: TRBV7-8; d_call: NA; clone_size: NA; cdr3_nt: TGTGCCAGCAGCTTAGTTGTCAGGGTAGTCCTTGGGACCGGGGAGCTGTTTTTT; cdr3_aa: CASSLVVRVVLGTGELFF